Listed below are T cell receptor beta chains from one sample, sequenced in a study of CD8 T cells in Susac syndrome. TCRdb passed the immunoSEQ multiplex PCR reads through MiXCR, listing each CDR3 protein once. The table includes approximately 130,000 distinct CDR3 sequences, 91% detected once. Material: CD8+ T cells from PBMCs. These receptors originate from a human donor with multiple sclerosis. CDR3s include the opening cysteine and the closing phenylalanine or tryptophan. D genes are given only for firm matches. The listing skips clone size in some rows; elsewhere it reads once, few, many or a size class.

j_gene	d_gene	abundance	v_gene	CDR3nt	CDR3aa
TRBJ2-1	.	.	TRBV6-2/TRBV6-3	TGTGCCAGCAGTTACAGTGAAGGGGACAATGAGCAGTTCTTC	CASSYSEGDNEQFF
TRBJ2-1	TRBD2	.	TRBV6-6	TGTGCCAGCACTCAGCTTTCCGGGGGGGGCGATGAGCAGTTCTTC	CASTQLSGGGDEQFF
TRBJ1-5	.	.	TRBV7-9	TGTGCCAGCAGCCCTACAGGATCAGGTCAGCCCCAGCATTTT	CASSPTGSGQPQHF
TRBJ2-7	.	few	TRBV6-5	TGTGCCAGCAGTTACTCGACAGCCTACGAGCAGTACTTC	CASSYSTAYEQYF
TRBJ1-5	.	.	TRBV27	TGTGCCAGCAGTTCCCAAGGGCAGGGCTGGGATCAGCCCCAGCATTTT	CASSSQGQGWDQPQHF
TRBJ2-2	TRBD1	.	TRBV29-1	TGCAGCGGCACAGGGGGGAACACCGGGGAGCTGTTTTTT	CSGTGGNTGELFF
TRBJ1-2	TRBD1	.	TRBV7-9	TGTGCCAGCAGCTCCGGACAGGTCGACTATGGCTACACCTTC	CASSSGQVDYGYTF
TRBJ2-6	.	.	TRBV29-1	TGCAGCGTTGGCGTGGGACACCACTCTGGGGCCAACGTCCTGACTTTC	CSVGVGHHSGANVLTF
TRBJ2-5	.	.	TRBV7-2	TGTGCCAGCAGCTCGGGCGCCACGGAGACCCAGTACTTC	CASSSGATETQYF
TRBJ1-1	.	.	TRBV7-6	TGTGCCAGCAGCTTATCGGCAGGAGCCACTGAAGCTTTCTTT	CASSLSAGATEAFF
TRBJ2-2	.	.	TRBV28	TGTGCCAGCAGTGACATGATGTCCGGGGAGCTGTTTTTT	CASSDMMSGELFF
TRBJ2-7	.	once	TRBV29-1	TGCAGCGTTGATGTGACAGGTTTTTTAGACGAGCAGTACTTC	CSVDVTGFLDEQYF
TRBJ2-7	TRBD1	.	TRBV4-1	TGCGCCAGCAGCCAAGATACGTGGACAGGTTACGAGCAGTACTTC	CASSQDTWTGYEQYF
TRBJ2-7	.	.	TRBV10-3	TGTGCCATCAGTTACACAACCTACGAGCAGTACTTC	CAISYTTYEQYF
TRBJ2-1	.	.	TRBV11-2	TGTGCCAGCAGCCTCTCCGGATCGGGGGTCCACAATGAGCAGTTCTTC	CASSLSGSGVHNEQFF
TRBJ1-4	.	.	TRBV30	TGTGCCTGGAGCGCCGACGATCTACTATCAACTAATGAAAAACTGTTTTTT	CAWSADDLLSTNEKLFF
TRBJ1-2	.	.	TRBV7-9	TGTGCCAGCAGCTTAAAGGACACCTCTAACTATGGCTACACCTTC	CASSLKDTSNYGYTF
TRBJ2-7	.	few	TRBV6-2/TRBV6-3	TGTGCCACCGGGGGATACCCGACCTACGAGCAGTACTTC	CATGGYPTYEQYF
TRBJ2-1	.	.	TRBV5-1	TGCGCCAGCAGCTTGGCATCCGATTGGAATGAGCAGTTCTTC	CASSLASDWNEQFF
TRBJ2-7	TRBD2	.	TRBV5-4	TGTGCCAGCAGCTTCGGGCTAGCGGGAGAGTTGGGCGAGCAGTACTTC	CASSFGLAGELGEQYF
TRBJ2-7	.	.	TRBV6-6	TGTGCCAGCAGTTACGGTGGCTCACAGTACGAGCAGTACTTC	CASSYGGSQYEQYF
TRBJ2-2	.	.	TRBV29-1	TGCAGCGTTGTCCGGGACACCGGGGAGCTGTTTTTT	CSVVRDTGELFF
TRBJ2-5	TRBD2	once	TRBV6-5	TGTGCCAGCAGTTCGCGAGTTTATGGAGGGACTAGGGGTTGGGAGCGAGAGACCCAGTACTTC	CASSSRVYGGTRGWERETQYF
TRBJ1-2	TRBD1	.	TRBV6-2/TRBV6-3	TGTGCCAGCAGCCTCCTACCGGGACAGGGATATACTAACTATGGCTACACCTTC	CASSLLPGQGYTNYGYTF
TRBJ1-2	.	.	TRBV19	TGTGCCAGTAGTATAGATCTTGAGGACAGCGCCTATGGCTACACCTTC	CASSIDLEDSAYGYTF
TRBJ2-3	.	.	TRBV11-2	TGTGCCAGCAGCTTGACAATAATCGTCACAGATACGCAGTATTTT	CASSLTIIVTDTQYF
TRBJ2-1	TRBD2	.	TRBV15	TGTGCCACCAGCAGAAAACTAGCGGACCACTACAATGAGCAGTTCTTC	CATSRKLADHYNEQFF
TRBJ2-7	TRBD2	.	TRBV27	TGTGCCAGCAGTGGGAGGGAAAACTACGAGCAGTACTTC	CASSGRENYEQYF
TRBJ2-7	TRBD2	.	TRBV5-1	TGCGCCAGCAGCTTCGGAGGTAGCGGGAGGGACGAGCAGTACTTC	CASSFGGSGRDEQYF
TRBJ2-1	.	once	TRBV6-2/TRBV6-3	TGTGCCAGCAGATTGGGGGCTGCCCAGTTCTTC	CASRLGAAQFF
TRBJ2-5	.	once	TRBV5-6	TGTGCCAGCACCATCCGGACCGTGCTTCAAGAGACCCAGTACTTC	CASTIRTVLQETQYF
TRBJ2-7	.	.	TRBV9	TGTGCCAGCAGCGTAGACGGAGCCGCCGAGCAGTACTTC	CASSVDGAAEQYF
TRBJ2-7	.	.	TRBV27	TGTGCCAGCAGTTTTACGCGGGGCTACGAGCAGTACTTC	CASSFTRGYEQYF
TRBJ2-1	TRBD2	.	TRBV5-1	TGCGCCAGCAGCTTCCCGACTAGCGGCGACCCCAATGAGCAGTTCTTC	CASSFPTSGDPNEQFF
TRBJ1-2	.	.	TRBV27	TGTGCCAGCAACGTGGGGGGGAGGAACTATGGCTACACCTTC	CASNVGGRNYGYTF
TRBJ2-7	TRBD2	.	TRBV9	TGTGCCAGCACCCAAGGACTAGCCAAAACCTACGAGCAGTACTTC	CASTQGLAKTYEQYF
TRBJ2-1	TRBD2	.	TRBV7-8	TGTGCCAGCAGCTACCTGACTAGCGGGAGGGATGAGCAGTTCTTC	CASSYLTSGRDEQFF
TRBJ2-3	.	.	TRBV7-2	TGTGCCAGCAGCTCGACTCCGGATACGCAGTATTTT	CASSSTPDTQYF
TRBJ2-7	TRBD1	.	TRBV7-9	TGTGCCAGCACCTCCGAGGCGGACAGGGATTACTACGAGCAGTACTTC	CASTSEADRDYYEQYF
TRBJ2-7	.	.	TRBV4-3	TGCGCCAGCAGCCAAGATCCGTACTACTCCTACGAGCAGTACTTC	CASSQDPYYSYEQYF
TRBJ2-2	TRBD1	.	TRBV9	TGTGCCAGCAGCATCCCCGGGACAGGGAACACCGGGGAGCTGTTTTTT	CASSIPGTGNTGELFF
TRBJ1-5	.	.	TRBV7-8	TGTGCCAGCACCGCTTATTCCCGGGGGGATCAGCCCCAGCATTTT	CASTAYSRGDQPQHF
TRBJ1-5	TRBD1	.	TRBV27	TGTGCCAACAGTCCCGCAGGGGGAAGCAATCAGCCCCAGCATTTT	CANSPAGGSNQPQHF
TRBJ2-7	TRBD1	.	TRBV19	TGTGCCAGTAGTATTGGGACAGGAGCGTACGAGCAGTACTTC	CASSIGTGAYEQYF
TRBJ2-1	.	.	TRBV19	TGTGCCAGTAGTCCCATCCCCGGTAACAATGAGCAGTTCTTC	CASSPIPGNNEQFF
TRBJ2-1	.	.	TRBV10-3	TGTGCCATCAGTGAGTCGGGCTCCAGCTCCTACAATGAGCAGTTCTTC	CAISESGSSSYNEQFF
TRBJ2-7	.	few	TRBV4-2	TGTGCCAGCAGCCCCTGGGGGGATCTCTCCTACGAGCAGTACTTC	CASSPWGDLSYEQYF
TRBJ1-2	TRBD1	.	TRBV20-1	TGCAGTGCTAGAGTGGACAGGGACTTATTTGGCTACACCTTC	CSARVDRDLFGYTF
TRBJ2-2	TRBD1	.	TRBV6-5	TGTGCCAGCTCAGGGGGAAGCGGGGAGCTGTTTTTT	CASSGGSGELFF
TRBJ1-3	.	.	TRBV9	TGTGCCAGCAGCGTGTTCGAGCACGGCTCTGGAAACACCATATATTTT	CASSVFEHGSGNTIYF